This is a list of T cell receptor beta chains from one sample in a study of cytomegalovirus exposure and HLA in healthy donors. Produced via immunoSEQ multiplex PCR; TCRdb's table is partial and in-frame only. The sample shows 200,000 to 250,000 clones, more than 65% of them seen only once. Sequenced input: PBMCs. All receptors derive from a man younger than 35 in good health and CMV-seronegative. CDR3s include the opening cysteine and the closing phenylalanine or tryptophan. Fields, in order: D gene, clone size, J gene, V gene, CDR3 protein, CDR3 DNA. The D gene is left open where the match is weak. Clone size appears in some rows only: once, few, many, or a class for an expanded clone.

- | - | TRBJ1-1 | TRBV29-1 | CSVSGLNTEAFF | TGCAGCGTTTCAGGGCTGAACACTGAAGCTTTCTTT
TRBD2 | - | TRBJ2-2 | TRBV25-1 | CASNLTSGSSGELFF | TGTGCCAGCAATCTGACTAGCGGGAGCTCCGGGGAGCTGTTTTTT
TRBD1 | once | TRBJ1-2 | TRBV7-2 | CASSGTGTGAYGYTF | TGTGCCAGCAGCGGAACCGGGACAGGGGCGTATGGCTACACCTTC
- | - | TRBJ1-2 | TRBV29-1 | CSAGSGSGTNYGYTF | TGCAGCGCTGGGTCAGGCTCGGGGACTAACTATGGCTACACCTTC
- | once | TRBJ2-7 | TRBV10-3 | CAIRNLRGGVSEQYF | TGTGCCATCAGAAACCTCCGGGGTGGCGTAAGTGAGCAGTACTTC
- | - | TRBJ1-5 | TRBV4-1 | CASSQGAVSNQPQHF | TGCGCCAGCAGCCAGGGGGCAGTTAGCAATCAGCCCCAGCATTTT
- | - | TRBJ2-7 | TRBV5-1 | CASSLGSQQGRAEQYF | TGCGCCAGCAGCTTGGGTTCGCAACAGGGTCGGGCCGAGCAGTACTTC
TRBD2 | - | TRBJ2-7 | TRBV27 | CASRNLAGGVRSHYEQYF | TGTGCCAGCAGAAACTTAGCGGGAGGGGTTCGAAGCCACTACGAGCAGTACTTC
- | - | TRBJ2-1 | TRBV27 | CASSNENRAPNEQFF | TGTGCCAGCAGTAACGAGAACAGGGCACCCAATGAGCAGTTCTTC
- | - | TRBJ1-1 | TRBV27 | CASSSHGQLNTEAFF | TGTGCCAGCAGTTCTCATGGACAGCTTAACACTGAAGCTTTCTTT
- | - | TRBJ1-3 | TRBV6-6 | CASSYYSSGNTIYF | TGTGCCAGCAGTTATTATTCCTCTGGAAACACCATATATTTT
- | - | TRBJ1-1 | TRBV25-1 | CASSEYQGRTEAFF | TGTGCCAGCAGTGAATATCAGGGGCGGACTGAAGCTTTCTTT
- | once | TRBJ2-7 | TRBV9 | CASSSRTEPYEQYF | TGTGCCAGCAGCTCACGGACAGAGCCCTACGAGCAGTACTTC
- | - | TRBJ2-3 | TRBV19 | CASSGGGPILDTQYF | TGTGCCAGTAGTGGGGGCGGGCCCATCCTAGATACGCAGTATTTT
TRBD2 | - | TRBJ2-1 | TRBV5-1 | CASSYPGLAGGTYNEQFF | TGCGCCAGCAGCTACCCGGGACTAGCGGGAGGGACGTACAATGAGCAGTTCTTC
- | - | TRBJ2-1 | TRBV7-9 | CASSLVTGVGNEQFF | TGTGCCAGCAGCTTAGTAACGGGAGTGGGGAATGAGCAGTTCTTC
- | - | TRBJ1-4 | TRBV6-5 | CASSYSMTATNEKLFF | TGTGCCAGCAGTTACTCAATGACAGCAACTAATGAAAAACTGTTTTTT
- | - | TRBJ1-2 | TRBV10-3 | CAISPTVNYGYTF | TGTGCCATCAGTCCGACAGTAAACTATGGCTACACCTTC
TRBD2 | - | TRBJ2-1 | TRBV28 | CASSLRGVPFTYNEQFF | TGTGCCAGCAGTTTACGGGGGGTCCCTTTCACCTACAATGAGCAGTTCTTC
- | - | TRBJ1-1 | TRBV30 | CAWWGGPNTEAFF | TGTGCCTGGTGGGGGGGACCGAACACTGAAGCTTTCTTT
TRBD1 | - | TRBJ1-2 | TRBV28 | CASSWGQGVWGYTF | TGTGCCAGCAGTTGGGGACAGGGGGTCTGGGGCTACACCTTC
TRBD1 | once | TRBJ1-1 | TRBV2 | CASSEGRGPTEAFF | TGTGCCAGCAGTGAAGGCAGGGGGCCCACTGAAGCTTTCTTT
- | - | TRBJ2-5 | TRBV6-5 | CASSYRGRETQYF | TGTGCCAGCAGTTACCGGGGTCGAGAGACCCAGTACTTC
- | - | TRBJ1-1 | TRBV19 | CASTWTNLNTEAFF | TGTGCCAGTACCTGGACAAACCTTAACACTGAAGCTTTCTTT
TRBD1 | - | TRBJ1-2 | TRBV11-2 | CASSRRQGAWGYTF | TGTGCCAGCAGCCGACGACAGGGGGCGTGGGGCTACACCTTC
TRBD1 | - | TRBJ2-7 | TRBV27 | CASRPWDRGLDEQYF | TGTGCCAGCAGGCCCTGGGACAGGGGGCTGGACGAGCAGTACTTC
TRBD1 | - | TRBJ2-5 | TRBV18 | CASSPRSTGLGETQYF | TGTGCCAGCTCACCACGCTCGACAGGGCTGGGAGAGACCCAGTACTTC
TRBD2 | few | TRBJ2-1 | TRBV29-1 | CSATSGSGYNEQFF | TGCAGCGCTACCAGCGGGAGCGGTTACAATGAGCAGTTCTTC
- | - | TRBJ1-1 | TRBV19 | CASTRQGNTEAFF | TGTGCCAGTACCCGCCAGGGGAACACTGAAGCTTTCTTT
- | - | TRBJ2-5 | TRBV5-6 | CASSLEQLQETQYF | TGTGCCAGCAGCTTGGAACAGCTCCAAGAGACCCAGTACTTC
- | - | TRBJ1-1 | TRBV29-1 | CSVEQGLGEAFF | TGCAGCGTTGAACAGGGTCTTGGTGAAGCTTTCTTT
- | - | TRBJ1-3 | TRBV28 | CASSLSVTFGGNTIYF | TGTGCCAGCAGTTTATCCGTTACCTTCGGGGGAAACACCATATATTTT
- | - | TRBJ2-7 | TRBV4-2 | CASSHRQTPGEQYF | TGTGCCAGCAGCCACAGGCAGACCCCTGGTGAGCAGTACTTC
TRBD1 | - | TRBJ2-7 | TRBV10-3 | CAISESDRGLYEQYF | TGTGCCATCAGTGAGTCGGACAGGGGTCTCTACGAGCAGTACTTC
- | - | TRBJ2-1 | TRBV5-8 | CASSLARGGAAYNEQFF | TGTGCCAGCAGCTTGGCACGAGGGGGAGCCGCCTACAATGAGCAGTTCTTC